This T cell receptor (beta chain) was recovered during a study of beta chain features in type 1 diabetes. This clone was counted between two and nine times. The antigen is not known. The ends were cut back, 7 bases at V and 6 bases at J, with 16 bases in the middle. The CDR3 contains 13 residues. Germline V gene lookup returns CDR1 MDHEN and CDR2 SYDVKM. Expressed TCRB transcripts were sequenced because the isolated RNA had all been reverse transcribed beforehand. Measured with immunoSEQ multiplex PCR; TCRdb has only the in-frame clones, and not every one. This sample has almost 350,000 clones, with over 7% found just once. Overall study findings and caveats: All four CD4+ subsets of Type 1 diabetes patients contained TCRB CDR3s that were moderately but significantly shorter.

The V and J genes are TRBV28 and TRBJ2-7, with D possibly TRBD1 on 6 matching bases. The sample was central memory CD4+ T cells from blood. The source of this sequence is a man younger than 40 with type 1 diabetes. CDR3 loop: CASTLQQGLEQYF. CDR3 in DNA: TGTGCCAGCACCCTTCAACAGGGTCTCGAGCAGTACTTC.